A selection of T cell receptor beta chains follows, all from one sample in a study of T cells expressing NK-cell markers. From its re-call of the 5' RACE reads, TCRdb lists each CDR3 protein once, without DNA. The data include about 410,000 distinct CDR3 sequences; the top ten clones carry about 10%. The sequencing input was blood T cells: a sorted CD56 or NKG2C T cell subset, CD4+ or CD8+ T cells, or bulk PBMC T cells (not recorded which). Every receptor here comes from a woman in her forties or fifties in good health. Both conserved end residues are part of each CDR3. Each record gives: V gene, J gene, CDR3 length, CDR3 protein.

>TRBV11-3|TRBJ2-1|19
CASSLWPLLTGRQSGEQFF
>TRBV11-2|TRBJ2-7|12
CASSLVTGEQYF
>TRBV20-1|TRBJ2-1|20
CSARGRLKQRSVISYNEQFF
>TRBV3-1|TRBJ1-3|15
CASSQARAAGNTIYF
>TRBV19|TRBJ2-1|11
CASRYRNEQFF
>TRBV12-3/TRBV12-4|TRBJ2-2|14
CASSLWSNTGELFF
>TRBV4-1|TRBJ2-5|14
CASKELAGQETQYF
>TRBV3-1|TRBJ1-1|14
CASSFPDREREAFF
>TRBV29-1|TRBJ2-1|11
CSAGEWNEQFF
>TRBV12-3/TRBV12-4|TRBJ1-1|16
CASSLASLRVNTEAFF
>TRBV20-1|TRBJ2-2|20
CSARATLGTGGVVGTGELFF
>TRBV14|TRBJ1-1|14
CASSQVIGNTEAFF
>TRBV11-2|TRBJ2-1|17
CASKGLAGERFYNEQFF
>TRBV5-6|TRBJ2-7|11
CASSRGLEQYF
>TRBV6-5|TRBJ1-5|12
CASSHATGTQHF